The TCR beta chain described here comes from a study of T-cell memory formation after mild COVID-19. General observations from the study: The pre-infection memory compartment contained some responding clones, suggesting cross-reactive memory joined.

The germline CDR1 and CDR2 sequences are LGHDT and YNNKEL (reference sequence). CDR3 length: 15 amino acids. V lost 5 bases and J lost 1; bases outside the gene matches: 7. Using its own MiXCR run on the 5' RACE reads, TCRdb lists one record per CDR3 protein. The sample yields around 250,000 distinct CDR3 sequences, over 15% seen once. Comments on this clonotype: Its antigen is undetermined.

Sample: PBMCs or a T cell subset sorted from them (not recorded which). The receptor comes from an adult woman who had mild COVID-19 (a few samples of this study predate the infection). Cell type and time point are not known. This chain joins TRBV3-1 and TRBJ1-1, with 7 bases identical to TRBD1. In DNA, the CDR3 is TGTGCCAGCAGCGCCGCAGGGGGATCGAACACTGAAGCTTTCTTT. Translating it yields CASSAAGGSNTEAFF.